The next 25 T cell receptor beta chains were all read from a single sample in a study of T cell repertoires in cytomegalovirus infection. TCRdb independently ran MiXCR on the reads; one entry per CDR3 protein. The sample consists of about 100,000 distinct CDR3 sequences, 16% of them appearing once. The sample consisted of PBMCs. The receptors originated from a human donor in good health (CMV status not recorded). Some clones in this sample may be carry-over from other donors' samples.

Concerning this clonotype itself: An end of the junction does not agree with germline; a read error may underlie this. The gene calls are TRBV7-2 and TRBJ1-4; D uncertain. This CDR3 has 13 residues. CDR1 and CDR2 from the germline V gene are SGHTA and FQGNSA. The CDR3 coding sequence is TGTGCCAGCAGCCAATCAACTGATGAAAAACTGTTTTTT. Its protein is CASSQSTDEKLFF.

This sequence joins TRBV18 and TRBJ1-2, with 9 bases that match TRBD1. The germline CDR1 and CDR2 sequences are KGHSH and LQKENI. The V gene end was trimmed by 2 bases and the J gene end by 6 bases; junction bases not matched to a gene: 1. The CDR3 sequence is 13 residues long. CDR3 coding DNA: TGTGCCAGCTCACCAGGGACAGGGAATGGCTACACCTTC. Its protein product is CASSPGTGNGYTF.

This clonotype has ten or more counts. The chain is built from TRBV7-4 and TRBJ2-5; unclear D gene. V was shortened by 0 bases and J by 4 bases, with 12 bases between the two germline ends. The CDR3 covers 15 residues. The germline gives CDR1 SGHVT, CDR2 SQSDAQ. The chain's CDR3 is CASSLAPSRPETQYF. In DNA form, the CDR3 reads TGTGCCAGCAGCTTAGCCCCATCCAGACCAGAGACCCAGTACTTC.

This clonotype was counted only a few times. V usage is TRBV7-6 and J usage is TRBJ2-1; unclear D gene. The V gene's germline CDR1 is SGHVS and CDR2 FNYEAQ. V was trimmed by 5 bases and J by 7 bases, leaving 15 bases between them. CDR3 length: 14 amino acids. Written as DNA, the CDR3 is TGTGCCAGCAGCGCCAGCCCAGTGGGGAATGAGCAGTTCTTC. This sequence encodes CASSASPVGNEQFF.

V and J are TRBV9 and TRBJ2-1; 7 nucleotides match TRBD2. Germline CDR1 reads SGDLS; CDR2 reads YYNGEE. The V and J ends lost 0 bases and 0 bases, in that order; junction bases with no gene match: 3. The CDR3 contains 16 residues. The CDR3 is CASSVVGTISYNEQFF. The CDR3 bases are TGTGCCAGCAGCGTAGTGGGGACTATCTCCTACAATGAGCAGTTCTTC.

This clonotype was seen only a few times. The rearrangement joins TRBV15 to TRBJ1-2; D is ambiguous. The germline CDR1 and CDR2 sequences are LNHNV and YYDKDF (reference sequence). V lost 1 base and J lost 8, with 17 bases in between. The CDR3 is made up of 15 amino acids. The CDR3 coding sequence is TGTGCCACCAGCAGAGGGGAACACAGTCGCGGCGGCTACACCTTC. It yields the protein CATSRGEHSRGGYTF. The full variable domain, its missing parts supplied by reference TRBV15 and TRBJ1-2, is DAMVIQNPRYQVTQFGKPVTLSCSQTLNHNVMYWYQQKSSQAPKLLFHYYDKDFNNEADTPDNFQSRRPNTSFCFLDIRSPGLGDTAMYLCATSRGEHSRGGYTFGSGTRLTVV.

This clonotype was seen at least ten times. The chain is built from TRBV7-8 and TRBJ1-5; D not certain. Germline-derived CDR1 and CDR2 are SGHVS and FQNEAQ. There are 16 residues in the CDR3. V lost 1 base and J lost 5, with 15 bases in between. This CDR3 reads CASSLGAGNEDQPQHF. As DNA, the CDR3 is TGTGCCAGCAGCTTAGGAGCTGGGAACGAGGATCAGCCCCAGCATTTT.

Many counts were recorded for this clonotype. V and J are TRBV7-3 and TRBJ2-6, with TRBD1 matching 7 bases. The ends lost 9 bases at V and 1 base at J; junction bases unmatched: 6. CDR1 is SGHTA, CDR2 FQGTGA, per germline. The CDR3 is 15 amino acids. The CDR3 coding sequence is TGTGCCAGTGAGAAGACAGGGTCTGGGGCCAACGTCCTGACTTTC. Translation gives CASEKTGSGANVLTF.

J is TRBJ2-5 and V is TRBV3-1; D is unresolved. V dropped 0 bases and J dropped 3 bases, with 2 bases sitting between them. The germline V gene has CDR1 LGHDT and CDR2 YNNKEL (reference sequence). This CDR3 has 12 residues. DNA of the CDR3: TGTGCCAGCAGCCAAGACGAAGAGACCCAGTACTTC. This gives the protein CASSQDEETQYF.

V is TRBV6-2 or TRBV6-3 and J is TRBJ1-1, with D uncertain. CDR1 and CDR2 (germline): MNHEY, SVGEGT. The CDR3 is 13 residues long. With 6 bases removed from V and 4 bases from J, the gap between germline ends came to 12 bases. The CDR3 region is CASSLQWGTEAFF. The CDR3 bases are TGTGCCAGCAGCCTCCAATGGGGCACTGAAGCTTTCTTT.

The chain links TRBV29-1 to TRBJ2-5, with 13 bases aligning to TRBD2. The CDR3 totals 15 residues. Losses at the gene ends were 7 bases for V and 0 bases for J; bases not matched to a gene: 5. Germline V gene data show CDR1 as SQVTM and CDR2 as ANQGSEA. The CDR3 is CSAGGLAGYQETQYF. DNA of the CDR3: TGCAGCGCTGGGGGACTAGCGGGGTACCAAGAGACCCAGTACTTC.

The chain combines TRBV28 with TRBJ1-6; TRBD1 matches 9 bases. Germline CDR1 MDHEN, CDR2 SYDVKM. The CDR3 has 16 amino acids. V dropped 6 bases and J dropped 5; count of bases not matched to a gene: 8. The CDR3 loop reads CASRGQGIGDNSPLHF. The DNA for the CDR3 is TGTGCCAGCAGGGGACAGGGCATCGGGGATAATTCACCCCTCCACTTT.

This clonotype has a count of ten or more. The chain uses TRBV7-2 and TRBJ1-2; TRBD1 matches 10 bases. This CDR3 comprises 15 residues. Per germline, CDR1 SGHTA and CDR2 FQGNSA. J lost 2 bases, V lost 2 bases, and 2 bases had no gene match. The CDR3 DNA is TGTGCCAGCAGCTTAACGACAGGGGGCAACTATGGCTACACCTTC. Its translation: CASSLTTGGNYGYTF.

The chain combines TRBV20-1 with TRBJ2-7; 8 nucleotides align to TRBD2. V lost 5 bases and J lost 5; bases outside the gene matches: 11. This CDR3 is 14 amino acids long. CDR1 and CDR2 from the germline V gene are DFQATT and SNEGSKA (reference sequence). The CDR3 loop is CSALPGLGRHEQYF. The CDR3, as DNA: TGCAGTGCTTTACCGGGACTAGGGCGTCACGAGCAGTACTTC.

The V call is TRBV5-1, the J call TRBJ2-2; 8 bases match TRBD2. Germline values: CDR1 SGHRS, CDR2 YFSETQ. This CDR3 has 21 amino acids. J was trimmed by 1 base and V by 3 bases; bases with no gene match: 20. CDR3 loop: CASSWFGEFPGLEMNTGELFF. The CDR3, as DNA: TGCGCCAGCAGCTGGTTTGGCGAATTTCCGGGACTAGAGATGAACACCGGGGAGCTGTTTTTT.

This clonotype appeared many times. The CDR3 DNA reads TGTGCCAGCAGCTTATCCTCCAGGAGCACTGAAGCTTTCTTT. It is translated as CASSLSSRSTEAFF. This sequence joins TRBV11-2 and TRBJ1-1, with D unresolved. The V end lost 2 bases, the J end lost 4 bases, and 11 bases lay between the germline ends. This CDR3 has 14 amino acids. The V gene's germline CDR1 is SGHAT and CDR2 FQNNGV.

This clonotype was seen many times. This CDR3 reads CASTPQGSGANVLTF. DNA of the CDR3: TGTGCCAGCACACCGCAAGGTTCTGGGGCCAACGTCCTGACTTTC. The V and J genes are TRBV12-3 or TRBV12-4 and TRBJ2-6; D is undetermined. V dropped 7 bases and J dropped 1 base, with 11 bases sitting between them. The CDR3 runs 15 residues.

This chain joins TRBV29-1 and TRBJ2-1; 11 positions agree with TRBD2. Unmatched junction bases numbered 7, after V lost 6 bases and J lost 0 bases. Germline CDR1 reads SQVTM; CDR2 reads ANQGSEA. This CDR3 is 16 amino acids long. The CDR3 spells CSVRTSGLGSYNEQFF. The CDR3 bases are TGCAGCGTCAGGACTAGCGGGTTGGGCTCCTACAATGAGCAGTTCTTC.

This clonotype occurred many times. The chain employs TRBV7-2 and TRBJ1-2, with D tentatively TRBD1 (6 bases). This CDR3 comprises 18 residues. Trimming took 5 bases from V and 0 from J, leaving 22 bases between them. Germline loops: CDR1 SGHTA, CDR2 FQGNSA. The CDR3 sequence: CASSPLGAGRRANYGYTF. The CDR3 DNA is TGTGCCAGCAGCCCATTGGGGGCAGGGAGAAGGGCTAACTATGGCTACACCTTC.

CDR3: CASSYSRGQGGKETQYF. The DNA of the CDR3 is TGTGCCAGCAGTTACTCGAGGGGGCAGGGAGGAAAAGAGACCCAGTACTTC. The chain has TRBV6-2 or TRBV6-3 and TRBJ2-5, with a weak D call TRBD1 (7 bases). CDR3 length equals 17 residues. Germline V gene sequence: CDR1 MNHEY, CDR2 SVGEGT. Trimming cost V 0 bases and J 3 bases, with 17 bases left between them.

The J gene is TRBJ2-2, the V gene TRBV4-3; no clear D. The V end lost 1 base, the J end lost 6 bases, and 9 bases lay between the germline ends. Germline V gene lookup returns CDR1 LGHNA and CDR2 YSLEER. This CDR3 spans 14 amino acids. The CDR3 DNA is TGCGCCAGCAGCCAAGTCTCCATCCCCGGGGAGCTGTTTTTT. Amino acid sequence: CASSQVSIPGELFF.

This chain uses TRBV5-1 with TRBJ2-3; the match to TRBD2 covers 8 bases. The CDR3 is 16 residues long. The junction had 5 bases not matched to a gene; V was cut back by 2 bases and J by 0 bases. Germline CDR1 and CDR2: SGHRS and YFSETQ. Here the CDR3 DNA reads TGCGCCAGCAGCTTCGGACTAGCCCAAAGCACAGATACGCAGTATTTT. It translates to CASSFGLAQSTDTQYF.

The J gene is TRBJ1-2, the V gene TRBV6-1; TRBD1 agrees at 7 bases. The CDR3 length is 15 residues. Germline CDR1 MNHNS, CDR2 SASEGT. J gave up 5 bases and V 4 bases, and 10 bases lay outside the gene matches. CDR3 loop: CASSVNRGGVYGYTF. The CDR3, as DNA: TGTGCCAGCAGTGTCAACAGGGGAGGGGTTTATGGCTACACCTTC.

The sample holds many counts of this clonotype. The gene calls are TRBV7-8 and TRBJ1-4; D might be TRBD1 (6 bases). The V end was cut by 5 bases, the J end by 5 bases, with 12 bases between. The CDR3 loop spans 14 amino acids. Germline CDR1 SGHVS, CDR2 FQNEAQ. The CDR3 spells CASSRQRGNEKLFF. The CDR3 region has the DNA TGTGCCAGCAGCCGACAGAGGGGGAATGAAAAACTGTTTTTT.

This rearrangement joins TRBV9 to TRBJ2-3; tentatively, D is TRBD1 or TRBD2 (6 bases each). Germline V CDR1 and CDR2: SGDLS, YYNGEE. CDR3 length: 15 residues. The V end was cut by 0 bases, the J end by 5 bases, with 13 bases between. The CDR3 DNA reads as TGTGCCAGCAGCGTAGGAACGGGGGCCGGAGATACGCAGTATTTT. It translates to CASSVGTGAGDTQYF.